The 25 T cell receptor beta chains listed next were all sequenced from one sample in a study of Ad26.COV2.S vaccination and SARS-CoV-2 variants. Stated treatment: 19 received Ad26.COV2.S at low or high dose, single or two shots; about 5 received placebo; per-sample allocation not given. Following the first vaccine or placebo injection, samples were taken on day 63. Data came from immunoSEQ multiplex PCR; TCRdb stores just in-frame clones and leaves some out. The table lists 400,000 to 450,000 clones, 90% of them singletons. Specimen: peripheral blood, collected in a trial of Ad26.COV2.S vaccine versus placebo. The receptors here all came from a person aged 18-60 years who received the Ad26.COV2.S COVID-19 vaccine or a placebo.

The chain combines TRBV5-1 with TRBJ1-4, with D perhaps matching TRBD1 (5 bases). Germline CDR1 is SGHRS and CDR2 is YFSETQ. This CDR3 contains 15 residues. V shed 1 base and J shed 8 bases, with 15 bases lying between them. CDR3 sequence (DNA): TGCGCCAGCAGCTTGTCTGGCAGGGATCGAGAAAAACTGTTTTTT. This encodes CASSLSGRDREKLFF.

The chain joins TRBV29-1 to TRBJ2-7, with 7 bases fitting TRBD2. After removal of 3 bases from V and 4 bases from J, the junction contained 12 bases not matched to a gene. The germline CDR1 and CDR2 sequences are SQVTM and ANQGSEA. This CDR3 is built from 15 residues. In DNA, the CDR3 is TGCAGCGTTGATGATATTGGCGGGAGTAAGTACGAGCAGTACTTC. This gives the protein CSVDDIGGSKYEQYF.

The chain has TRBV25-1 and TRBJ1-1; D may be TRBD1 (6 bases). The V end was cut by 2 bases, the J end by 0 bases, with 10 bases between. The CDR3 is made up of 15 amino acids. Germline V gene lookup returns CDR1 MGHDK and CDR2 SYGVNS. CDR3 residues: CASSEIGGLNTEAFF. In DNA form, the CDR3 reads TGTGCCAGCAGTGAAATCGGGGGCTTGAACACTGAAGCTTTCTTT.

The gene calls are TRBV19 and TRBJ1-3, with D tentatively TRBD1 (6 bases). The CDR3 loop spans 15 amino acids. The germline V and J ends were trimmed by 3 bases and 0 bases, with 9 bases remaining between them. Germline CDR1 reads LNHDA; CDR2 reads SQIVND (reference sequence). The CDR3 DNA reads TGTGCCAGTAGTATGACAGGTAGCTCTGGAAACACCATATATTTT. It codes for CASSMTGSSGNTIYF. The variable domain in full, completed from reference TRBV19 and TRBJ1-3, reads DGGITQSPKYLFRKEGQNVTLSCEQNLNHDAMYWYRQDPGQGLRLIYYSQIVNDFQKGDIAEGYSVSREKKESFPLTVTSAQKNPTAFYLCASSMTGSSGNTIYFGEGSWLTVV.

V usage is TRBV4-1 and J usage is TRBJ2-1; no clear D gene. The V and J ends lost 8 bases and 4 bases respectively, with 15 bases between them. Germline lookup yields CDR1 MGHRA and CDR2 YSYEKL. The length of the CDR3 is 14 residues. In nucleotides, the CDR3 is TGCGCCAGCGGTTCAACTGGGAAATACAATGAGCAGTTCTTC. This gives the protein CASGSTGKYNEQFF.

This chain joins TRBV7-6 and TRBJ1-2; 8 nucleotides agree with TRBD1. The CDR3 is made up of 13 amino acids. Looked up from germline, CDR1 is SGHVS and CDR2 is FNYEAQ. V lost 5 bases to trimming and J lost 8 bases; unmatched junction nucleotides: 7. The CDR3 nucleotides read TGTGCCAGCAGCCCAGGACAGGGCCTCGGCTACACCTTC. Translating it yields CASSPGQGLGYTF.

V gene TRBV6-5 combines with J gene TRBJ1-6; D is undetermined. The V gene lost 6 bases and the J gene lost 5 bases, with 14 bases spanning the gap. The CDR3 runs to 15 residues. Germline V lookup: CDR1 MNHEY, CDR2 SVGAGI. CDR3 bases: TGTGCCAGCAGCTTGGCCCTGAGCGATAATTCACCCCTCCACTTT. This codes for CASSLALSDNSPLHF.

The CDR3 DNA reads TGTGCCATGAGGGACAGCGATTCCTACGAGCAGTACTTC. It specifies CAMRDSDSYEQYF. This chain links TRBV10-3 with TRBJ2-7; 7 nucleotides align to TRBD1. The germline V gene has CDR1 ENHRY and CDR2 SYGVKD. The CDR3 loop spans 13 amino acids. Trimming at V came to 9 bases and at J to 1 base, leaving 6 bases not matched to a gene.

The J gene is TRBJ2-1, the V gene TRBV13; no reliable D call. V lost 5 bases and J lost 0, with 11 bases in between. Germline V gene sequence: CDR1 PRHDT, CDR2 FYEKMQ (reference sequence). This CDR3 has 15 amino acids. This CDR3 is CASSPDTSSYNEQFF. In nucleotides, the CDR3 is TGTGCCAGCAGCCCCGACACGAGCTCCTACAATGAGCAGTTCTTC.

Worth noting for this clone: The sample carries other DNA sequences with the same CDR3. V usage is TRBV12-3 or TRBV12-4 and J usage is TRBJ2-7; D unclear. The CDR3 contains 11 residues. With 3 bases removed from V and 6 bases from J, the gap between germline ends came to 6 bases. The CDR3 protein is CASSFGGEQYF. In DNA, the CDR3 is TGTGCCAGCAGTTTTGGTGGCGAGCAGTACTTC.

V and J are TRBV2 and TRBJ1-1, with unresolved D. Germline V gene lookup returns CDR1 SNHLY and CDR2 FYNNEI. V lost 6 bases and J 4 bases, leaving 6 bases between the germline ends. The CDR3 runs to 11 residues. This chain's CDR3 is CASSDVTEAFF. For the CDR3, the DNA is TGTGCCAGCAGCGACGTCACTGAAGCTTTCTTT.

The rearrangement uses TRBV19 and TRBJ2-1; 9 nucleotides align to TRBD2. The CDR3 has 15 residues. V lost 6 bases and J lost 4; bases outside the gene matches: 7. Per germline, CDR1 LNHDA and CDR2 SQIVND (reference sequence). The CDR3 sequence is CASRRGRAGYNEQFF. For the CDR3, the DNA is TGTGCCAGTAGGCGCGGGAGGGCCGGTTACAATGAGCAGTTCTTC.

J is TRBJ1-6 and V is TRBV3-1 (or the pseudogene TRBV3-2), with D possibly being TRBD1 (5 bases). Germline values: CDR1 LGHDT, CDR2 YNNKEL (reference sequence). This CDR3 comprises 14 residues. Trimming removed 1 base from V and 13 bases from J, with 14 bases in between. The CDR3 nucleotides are TGTGCCAGCAGCCAAGTTTTAGGGACCGGGCCCCTCCACTTT. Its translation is CASSQVLGTGPLHF.

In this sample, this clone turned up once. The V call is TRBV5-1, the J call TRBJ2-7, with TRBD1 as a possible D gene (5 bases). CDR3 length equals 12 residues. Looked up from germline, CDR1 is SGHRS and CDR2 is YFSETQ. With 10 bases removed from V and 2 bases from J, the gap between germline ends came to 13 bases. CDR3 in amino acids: CASRQGAYEQYF. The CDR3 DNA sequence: TGCGCCTCCAGGCAGGGTGCCTACGAGCAGTACTTC.

In nucleotides, the CDR3 is TGTGCCAGCAGCTTCCCGGGGGTAGCCAAAAACATTCAGTACTTC. Amino acids: CASSFPGVAKNIQYF. The J gene is TRBJ2-4, the V gene TRBV5-6; tentative D call: TRBD2 (6 bases). Trimming pared 2 bases from V and 0 bases from J, leaving 9 bases between. This CDR3 is 15 amino acids long. Germline CDR1 is SGHDT and CDR2 is YYEEEE. The full variable domain, in which reference TRBV5-6 and TRBJ2-4 provide the parts outside the CDR3, is DAGVTQSPTHLIKTRGQQVTLRCSPKSGHDTVSWYQQALGQGPQFIFQYYEEEERQRGNFPDRFSGHQFPNYSSELNVNALLLGDSALYLCASSFPGVAKNIQYFGAGTRLSVL.

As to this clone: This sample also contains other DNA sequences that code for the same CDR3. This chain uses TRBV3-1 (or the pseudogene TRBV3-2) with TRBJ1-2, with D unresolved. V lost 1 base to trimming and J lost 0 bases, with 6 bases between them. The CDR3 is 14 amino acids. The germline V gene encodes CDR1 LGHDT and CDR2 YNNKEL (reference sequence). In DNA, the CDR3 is TGTGCCAGCAGCCAAGGAAGTTCTAACTATGGCTACACCTTC. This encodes CASSQGSSNYGYTF.

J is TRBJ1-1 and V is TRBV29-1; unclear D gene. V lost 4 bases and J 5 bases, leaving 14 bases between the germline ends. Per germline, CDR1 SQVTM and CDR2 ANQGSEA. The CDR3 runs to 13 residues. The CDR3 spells CSVAHPGRTEAFF. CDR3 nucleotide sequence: TGCAGCGTTGCTCACCCCGGGAGAACTGAAGCTTTCTTT.

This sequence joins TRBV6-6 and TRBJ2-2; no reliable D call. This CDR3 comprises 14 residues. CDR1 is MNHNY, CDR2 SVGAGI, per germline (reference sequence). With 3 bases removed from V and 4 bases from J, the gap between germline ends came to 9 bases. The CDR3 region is CASSYRVGTGELFF. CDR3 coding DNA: TGTGCCAGCAGTTATAGAGTAGGCACCGGGGAGCTGTTTTTT.

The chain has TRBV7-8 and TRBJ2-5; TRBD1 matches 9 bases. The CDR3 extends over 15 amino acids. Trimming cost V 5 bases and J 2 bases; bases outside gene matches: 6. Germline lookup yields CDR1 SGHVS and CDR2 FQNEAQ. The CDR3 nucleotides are TGTGCCAGCAGCCTAATAGACAGGGGGCAAGAGACCCAGTACTTC. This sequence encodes CASSLIDRGQETQYF.

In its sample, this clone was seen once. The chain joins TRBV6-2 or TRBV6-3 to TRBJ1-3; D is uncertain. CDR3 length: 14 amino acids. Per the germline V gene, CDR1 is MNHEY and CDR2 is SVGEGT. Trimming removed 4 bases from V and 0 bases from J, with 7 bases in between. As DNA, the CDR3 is TGTGCCAGCAGTTGGACGGACTCTGGAAACACCATATATTTT. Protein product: CASSWTDSGNTIYF.

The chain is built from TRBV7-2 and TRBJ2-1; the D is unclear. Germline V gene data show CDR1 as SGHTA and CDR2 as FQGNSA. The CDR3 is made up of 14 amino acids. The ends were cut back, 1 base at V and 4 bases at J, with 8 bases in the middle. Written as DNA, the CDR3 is TGTGCCAGCAGCTTAGTTTGGCTTTACAATGAGCAGTTCTTC. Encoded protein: CASSLVWLYNEQFF.

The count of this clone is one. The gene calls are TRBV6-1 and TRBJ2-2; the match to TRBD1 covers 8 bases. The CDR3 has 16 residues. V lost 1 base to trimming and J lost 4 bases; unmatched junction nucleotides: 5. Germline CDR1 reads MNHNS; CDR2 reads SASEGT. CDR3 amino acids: CASSEDWTGFTGELFF. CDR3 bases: TGTGCCAGCAGTGAAGATTGGACAGGGTTCACCGGGGAGCTGTTTTTT.

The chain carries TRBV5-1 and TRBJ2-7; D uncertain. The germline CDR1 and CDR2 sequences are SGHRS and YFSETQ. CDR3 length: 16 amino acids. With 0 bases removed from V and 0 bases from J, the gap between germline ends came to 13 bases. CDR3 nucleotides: TGCGCCAGCAGCTTGGCCCCGCCTGAGAGCTCCTACGAGCAGTACTTC. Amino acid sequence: CASSLAPPESSYEQYF.

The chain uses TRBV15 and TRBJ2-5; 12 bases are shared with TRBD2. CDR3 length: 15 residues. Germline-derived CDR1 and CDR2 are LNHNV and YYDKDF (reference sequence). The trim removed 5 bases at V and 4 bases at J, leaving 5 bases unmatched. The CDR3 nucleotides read TGTGCCACCAGCGCTAGCGGGAGGGCCCCAGAGACCCAGTACTTC. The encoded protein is CATSASGRAPETQYF.

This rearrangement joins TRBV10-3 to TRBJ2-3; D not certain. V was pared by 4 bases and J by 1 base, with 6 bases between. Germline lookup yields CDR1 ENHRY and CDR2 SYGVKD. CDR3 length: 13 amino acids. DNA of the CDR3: TGTGCCATCAGTGTTACAGGCACAGATACGCAGTATTTT. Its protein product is CAISVTGTDTQYF.